This entry lists 12 T cell receptor beta chains sequenced from one sample in a study of T cell repertoires in cytomegalovirus infection. TCRdb itself ran the reads through MiXCR, one entry per CDR3 protein. Of more than 150,000 distinct CDR3 sequences in the sample, less than 25% were seen once. Sequenced: PBMCs. These receptors were collected from a human donor in good health (CMV status not recorded). Some clones in this sample may be carry-over from other donors' samples.

This clonotype was detected only once. The genes are TRBV6-1 and TRBJ2-2; D perhaps matches TRBD1 (5 bases). The CDR3 spans 14 residues. The V gene lost 6 bases and the J gene lost 1 base, with 9 bases spanning the gap. The germline V gene has CDR1 MNHNS and CDR2 SASEGT. The CDR3 coding sequence is TGTGCCAGCAGAAGGGGTCAGAACACCGGGGAGCTGTTTTTT. The encoded protein is CASRRGQNTGELFF.

This clonotype was observed a few times. This chain joins TRBV20-1 and TRBJ2-3, with D tentatively TRBD2 (6 bases). The V end lost 6 bases, the J end lost 0 bases, and 13 bases lay between the germline ends. Germline V gives CDR1 DFQATT, CDR2 SNEGSKA (reference sequence). This CDR3 is built from 14 residues. The CDR3 region has the DNA TGCAGTGCGCCGGACGGGAGAAGCACAGATACGCAGTATTTT. Its translation is CSAPDGRSTDTQYF.

This clonotype was seen a few times. The chain is built from TRBV7-9 and TRBJ1-1; D perhaps matches TRBD1 (6 bases). CDR1 is SEHNR and CDR2 is FQNEAQ in the germline V gene (reference sequence). The CDR3 consists of 15 residues. V was clipped by 3 bases and J by 3 bases, with 14 bases between them. DNA for the CDR3: TGTGCCAGCAGCTTCCCGGAGGGGGTTTACACTGAAGCTTTCTTT. As protein: CASSFPEGVYTEAFF.

This clonotype was counted many times. J is TRBJ1-1 and V is TRBV20-1; 9 bases are shared with TRBD1. J gave up 3 bases and V 5 bases, and 7 bases lay outside the gene matches. Germline CDR1 reads DFQATT; CDR2 reads SNEGSKA (reference sequence). This CDR3 contains 14 residues. Written as DNA, the CDR3 is TGCAGTGCTCGGGACAGGGTAGTGTACACTGAAGCTTTCTTT. This gives the protein CSARDRVVYTEAFF.

This chain joins TRBV12-5 and TRBJ2-5; 9 bases map to TRBD2. Unmatched junction bases numbered 13, after V lost 4 bases and J lost 7 bases. Germline V CDR1 and CDR2: LGHNT, FRNRAP. CDR3 length equals 16 residues. CDR3 sequence (DNA): TGTGCTAGTGGTTCAGAGCGGGGGGACCATTGGGGGACCCAGTACTTC. Its translation is CASGSERGDHWGTQYF.

The chain combines TRBV12-3 or TRBV12-4 with TRBJ1-2; weak D call: TRBD1 (5 bases). There are 14 residues in the CDR3. V was pared by 3 bases and J by 6 bases, with 14 bases between. The CDR3 protein is CASSFGSRADGYTF. The DNA of the CDR3 is TGTGCCAGCAGTTTTGGGAGCAGGGCGGATGGCTACACCTTC.

The chain employs TRBV3-1 and TRBJ2-7, with 7 bases that match TRBD1. With 4 bases clipped from V and 4 bases from J, the junction kept 7 bases outside the gene matches. The CDR3 contains 14 residues. From germline, CDR1 is LGHDT and CDR2 YNNKEL (reference sequence). The CDR3 coding sequence is TGTGCCAGCAGCCTGAAGACAGGGTGGTACGAGCAGTACTTC. This translates into CASSLKTGWYEQYF.

This clonotype was observed at least ten times. This sequence joins TRBV7-2 and TRBJ2-2; no definite D call. V was pared by 3 bases and J by 6 bases, with 8 bases between. This CDR3 is built from 13 residues. The germline V gene has CDR1 SGHTA and CDR2 FQGNSA. DNA of the CDR3: TGTGCCAGCAGCTTCTCCCGGGCCGGGGAGCTGTTTTTT. Translation gives CASSFSRAGELFF.

A few counts support this clonotype. The chain employs TRBV29-1 and TRBJ1-1; D is unclear. This CDR3 comprises 10 residues. CDR1 is SQVTM, CDR2 ANQGSEA, per germline. V was trimmed by 7 bases and J by 1 base, leaving 4 bases between them. CDR3 sequence: CSGRNTEAFF. The CDR3 nucleotides are TGCAGCGGCAGGAACACTGAAGCTTTCTTT.

There are many counts of this clonotype. The rearrangement uses TRBV7-2 and TRBJ2-1; TRBD1 aligns across 7 bases. CDR1 is SGHTA, CDR2 FQGNSA, per germline. V lost 6 bases to trimming and J lost 7 bases; unmatched junction nucleotides: 12. The CDR3 is 15 amino acids. CDR3 protein: CASRGDPGGRNEQFF. The DNA of the CDR3 is TGTGCCAGCAGGGGGGACCCAGGGGGTAGGAATGAGCAGTTCTTC.

This clonotype was picked up many times. The V gene is TRBV7-2, the J gene TRBJ1-1; 7 nucleotides align to TRBD1. J lost 0 bases, V lost 4 bases, and 8 bases had no gene match. CDR1 and CDR2 from the germline V gene are SGHTA and FQGNSA. The length of the CDR3 is 16 residues. The CDR3 is CASSSADRALNTEAFF. CDR3 sequence (DNA): TGTGCCAGCAGCTCCGCAGACAGGGCCCTGAACACTGAAGCTTTCTTT.

As to this clonotype: Germline and junction disagree at one end, which may indicate a read error. The chain has TRBV18 and TRBJ2-1, with TRBD2 matching over 8 bases. CDR3 length: 14 residues. CDR1 is KGHSH and CDR2 is LQKENI in the germline V gene. The CDR3 DNA reads as TGTGCCAGCTCACCACTAGAACGGGAGGGCCGTGAAATCTTC. It translates to CASSPLEREGREIF. Full variable domain (outside the CDR3, taken from reference TRBV18 and TRBJ2-1): NAGVMQNPRHLVRRRGQEARLRCSPMKGHSHVYWYRQLPEEGLKFMVYLQKENIIDESGMPKERFSAEFPKEGPSILRIQQVVRGDSAAYFCASSPLEREGREIFGPGTRLTVL.